This T cell receptor beta chain was identified in a study of cytomegalovirus exposure and HLA in healthy donors. Overall study findings and caveats: The productive fraction for most TCR beta V segments was about 90% or about 30% in an earlier analysis. Differences between HLA loci emerged in a later analysis of TCR association rates, with DRB1 most and HLA-C fewest.

This clone was seen more than once but under ten times. Its cognate antigen is unknown. This CDR3 has 16 amino acids. V shed 5 bases, J shed 2 bases, and the junction held 8 bases outside the gene matches. CDR1 MNHNY and CDR2 SVGAGI come from the germline V gene (reference sequence). PCR primers comprised 60 Vbeta and 13 Jbeta primers. Method: immunoSEQ multiplex PCR; TCRdb's copy keeps in-frame clones and lacks some. Among about 170,000 clones listed, approximately 80% were seen once. This chain connects TRBV6-6 to TRBJ2-7; 11 bases align to TRBD2. The sequenced sample was PBMCs. This receptor was identified in a female donor in good health and CMV-seronegative. The CDR3, as DNA: TGTGCCAGCAGTAAAACTATAGCGGGAGGGCCCTACGAGCAGTACTTC. Amino acids: CASSKTIAGGPYEQYF.